What follows are 26 T cell receptor beta chains derived from one specimen sequenced in a study of T-cell memory formation after mild COVID-19. TCRdb re-derived calls from the 5' RACE reads in MiXCR, one entry per CDR3 protein. The repertoire consists of around 530,000 distinct CDR3 sequences, with about 20% occurring once and the leading ten covering under 8.5%. The sequenced material came from PBMCs or a T cell subset sorted from them (not recorded which). The receptors shown here come from an adult woman who had mild COVID-19 (a few samples of this study predate the infection). Cell type and time point are not known.

The chain links TRBV5-1 to TRBJ2-2; 11 bases are shared with TRBD2. The V and J ends lost 0 bases and 6 bases, in that order; junction bases with no gene match: 4. The germline V gene has CDR1 SGHRS and CDR2 YFSETQ. The CDR3 covers 16 residues. CDR3 bases: TGCGCCAGCAGCTTGGAACTAGCGGGAGTCGCCGGGGAGCTGTTTTTT. Translated, it gives CASSLELAGVAGELFF.

The gene calls are TRBV5-1 and TRBJ2-2, with 9 nucleotides matching TRBD1. Unmatched junction bases numbered 11, after V lost 4 bases and J lost 4 bases. The germline gives CDR1 SGHRS, CDR2 YFSETQ. The CDR3 length is 17 residues. The CDR3 DNA reads as TGCGCCAGCAGCGGAACTTCCGGGACAGGGATCACCGGGGAGCTGTTTTTT. Protein sequence: CASSGTSGTGITGELFF.

The genes are TRBV4-1 and TRBJ1-1; no clear D gene. Deletions cut 4 bases from V and 11 bases from J, with 17 bases between. Germline assignment: CDR1 MGHRA and CDR2 YSYEKL. This CDR3 region has 13 residues. The CDR3 DNA sequence: TGCGCCAGCAGCCGCGGCCGGGATGGGGATGCTTTCTTT. This encodes CASSRGRDGDAFF.

V usage is TRBV2 and J usage is TRBJ1-2; the match to TRBD1 covers 11 bases. Trimming at V came to 6 bases and at J to 7 bases, leaving 7 bases not matched to a gene. The CDR3 loop spans 14 amino acids. Germline V gives CDR1 SNHLY, CDR2 FYNNEI. CDR3 loop: CASRRTGGLGGYTF. CDR3 bases: TGTGCCAGCAGACGGACAGGGGGCTTGGGTGGCTACACCTTC.

This clonotype has just a few counts. The chain recombines TRBV18 with TRBJ2-3, with 9 bases lining up with TRBD1. Trimming removed 3 bases from V and 5 bases from J; junction bases left unmatched: 9. There are 16 residues in the CDR3. In germline, CDR1 is KGHSH, CDR2 LQKENI. The CDR3 sequence is CASSPPRQGVGDTQYF. The CDR3 DNA sequence: TGTGCCAGCTCACCGCCCCGACAGGGGGTTGGAGATACGCAGTATTTT.

The chain carries TRBV6-6 and TRBJ2-1; the match to TRBD1 covers 9 bases. J lost 3 bases, V lost 5 bases, and 8 bases had no gene match. The germline CDR1 and CDR2 sequences are MNHNY and SVGAGI (reference sequence). The CDR3 runs to 16 residues. Here the CDR3 DNA reads TGTGCCAGCAGTAAAGGACAGGGGAGGGGCTACAATGAGCAGTTCTTC. As protein: CASSKGQGRGYNEQFF.

The rearrangement uses TRBV5-6 and TRBJ2-6; D unresolved. V lost 3 bases and J lost 0, with 7 bases in between. The germline CDR1 and CDR2 sequences are SGHDT and YYEEEE. The CDR3 is 15 residues long. Here the CDR3 DNA reads TGTGCCAGCAGCTCACTCGTCTCTGGGGCCAACGTCCTGACTTTC. Amino acids: CASSSLVSGANVLTF. Drawing the rest from reference TRBV5-6 and TRBJ2-6, the complete variable domain is DAGVTQSPTHLIKTRGQQVTLRCSPKSGHDTVSWYQQALGQGPQFIFQYYEEEERQRGNFPDRFSGHQFPNYSSELNVNALLLGDSALYLCASSSLVSGANVLTFGAGSRLTVL.

This clonotype appeared a few times. The chain has TRBV12-3 or TRBV12-4 and TRBJ1-1; D gene unclear. V dropped 6 bases and J dropped 4 bases, with 18 bases sitting between them. This CDR3 is 15 amino acids long. The CDR3 region has the DNA TGTGCCAGCAGGCGCCCAGATACATTGGGCACTGAAGCTTTCTTT. It yields the protein CASRRPDTLGTEAFF.

This chain uses TRBV18 with TRBJ2-1; 7 positions agree with TRBD2. V dropped 3 bases and J dropped 6; count of bases not matched to a gene: 11. In germline, CDR1 is KGHSH, CDR2 LQKENI. The CDR3 extends over 16 amino acids. The CDR3 is CASSPPTAGYFNEQFF. Here the CDR3 DNA reads TGTGCCAGCTCACCCCCCACAGCGGGGTATTTCAATGAGCAGTTCTTC.

The chain couples TRBV2 to TRBJ2-7; D gene ambiguous. The germline V gene has CDR1 SNHLY and CDR2 FYNNEI. V gave up 1 base and J gave up 6 bases, with 16 bases separating them. The CDR3 covers 15 residues. The CDR3 reads CASSEGLGNNGEQYF. The CDR3 DNA is TGTGCCAGCAGTGAAGGGTTAGGGAATAACGGCGAGCAGTACTTC.

The V gene is TRBV5-1, the J gene TRBJ2-7; D is unclear. The CDR3 is 14 residues long. The germline CDR1 and CDR2 sequences are SGHRS and YFSETQ. V was trimmed by 5 bases and J by 0 bases, leaving 12 bases between them. CDR3 loop: CASSKSLSSYEQYF. The CDR3, as DNA: TGCGCCAGCAGTAAATCTCTCTCCTCCTACGAGCAGTACTTC.

The sample holds a few counts of this clonotype. In DNA form, the CDR3 reads TGTGCCACCAGTGATTCCTGGACTAGCGGGGGGGCCTCAGATACGCAGTATTTT. Amino acid sequence: CATSDSWTSGGASDTQYF. J is TRBJ2-3 and V is TRBV24-1; 15 positions match TRBD2. The J segment lost 4 bases and the V segment lost 2 bases, leaving 6 bases of the junction unmatched. Germline values: CDR1 KGHDR, CDR2 SFDVKD. The CDR3 covers 18 residues.

The J gene is TRBJ1-2, the V gene TRBV7-9, with TRBD1 matching over 12 bases. Germline CDR1 reads SEHNR; CDR2 reads FQNEAQ (reference sequence). The V segment lost 7 bases and the J segment 3 bases; nucleotides outside the gene matches: 15. The CDR3 loop spans 18 amino acids. CDR3 protein: CASINARDRGQEDYGYTF. The CDR3 nucleotides are TGTGCCAGCATCAACGCCCGGGACAGGGGGCAGGAGGACTATGGCTACACCTTC.

This clonotype has a handful of counts. The chain carries TRBV5-1 and TRBJ2-3, with D unresolved. Germline CDR1 reads SGHRS; CDR2 reads YFSETQ. V was pared by 0 bases and J by 4 bases, with 6 bases between. CDR3 length: 13 residues. The CDR3 here is CASSLVIADTQYF. Here the CDR3 DNA reads TGCGCCAGCAGCTTGGTAATCGCAGATACGCAGTATTTT. Based on the CDR3 plus reference TRBV5-1 and TRBJ2-3, the full variable domain is KAGVTQTPRYLIKTRGQQVTLSCSPISGHRSVSWYQQTPGQGLQFLFEYFSETQRNKGNFPGRFSGRQFSNSRSEMNVSTLELGDSALYLCASSLVIADTQYFGPGTRLTVL.

The chain's CDR3 is CASSFQAFTGARVQETQYF. CDR3 nucleotide sequence: TGTGCCAGCAGCTTCCAAGCATTTACCGGGGCTAGGGTTCAAGAGACCCAGTACTTC. This chain joins TRBV7-9 and TRBJ2-5; the D gene could be TRBD1 or TRBD2 (5 bases each). CDR1 SEHNR and CDR2 FQNEAQ come from the germline V gene (reference sequence). CDR3 size: 19 residues. Between the trimmed V and J ends, which lost 3 bases and 2 bases, there was a span of 25 bases. The whole variable domain, filled in from reference TRBV7-9 and TRBJ2-5, reads DTGVSQNPRHKITKRGQNVTFRCDPISEHNRLYWYRQTLGQGPEFLTYFQNEAQLEKSRLLSDRFSAERPKGSFSTLEIQRTEQGDSAMYLCASSFQAFTGARVQETQYFGPGTRLLVL.

Only a few counts were recorded for this clonotype. The V and J genes are TRBV2 and TRBJ2-2; TRBD1 is a possible D gene (5 bases). Per germline, CDR1 SNHLY and CDR2 FYNNEI. CDR3 length equals 15 residues. The V gene lost 1 base and the J gene lost 4 bases, with 10 bases spanning the gap. For the CDR3, the DNA is TGTGCCAGCAGTGAAGTGGGGCAGGGCACCGGGGAGCTGTTTTTT. As protein: CASSEVGQGTGELFF.

V is TRBV7-2 and J is TRBJ2-1; maybe TRBD1 (5 bases). This CDR3 spans 12 amino acids. Trimming pared 5 bases from V and 7 bases from J, leaving 9 bases between. Germline CDR1 SGHTA, CDR2 FQGNSA. The CDR3 DNA reads as TGTGCCAGCAGCAGACAGCGTAATGAGCAGTTCTTC. This encodes CASSRQRNEQFF.

This clonotype was counted at least ten times. This chain uses TRBV12-3 or TRBV12-4 with TRBJ2-7; TRBD1 might be the D (6 bases). This CDR3 comprises 14 residues. The germline V and J ends were trimmed by 1 base and 2 bases, with 9 bases remaining between them. This CDR3 is CASSLGGGPYEQYF. In DNA, the CDR3 is TGTGCCAGCAGTTTAGGAGGGGGACCCTACGAGCAGTACTTC.

V gene TRBV2 combines with J gene TRBJ2-5, with D possibly called TRBD1 or TRBD2 (5 bases each). The germline CDR1 and CDR2 sequences are SNHLY and FYNNEI. Trimming removed 7 bases at V and 5 bases at J, with 20 bases between. This CDR3 spans 15 amino acids. CDR3 amino acids: CASTRMGLAGETQYF. CDR3 nucleotide sequence: TGTGCCAGCACTAGAATGGGGCTAGCCGGCGAGACCCAGTACTTC.

The sample holds a few counts of this clonotype. The rearrangement uses TRBV9 and TRBJ2-7; D may be TRBD2 (7 bases). Germline CDR1 is SGDLS and CDR2 is YYNGEE. The CDR3 consists of 15 residues. V was shortened by 0 bases and J by 3 bases, with 13 bases between the two germline ends. CDR3 sequence: CASSVGGGRGYEQYF. The CDR3 DNA follows: TGTGCCAGCAGCGTAGGCGGGGGCAGGGGCTACGAGCAGTACTTC.

This clonotype was detected only a few times. J is TRBJ2-5 and V is TRBV30, with D possibly TRBD1 on 5 matching bases. Trimming left V 0 bases short and J 3 bases short, with 8 bases between. Germline values: CDR1 GTSNPN, CDR2 SVGIG (reference sequence). The CDR3 runs 13 residues. Here the CDR3 reads CAWSVRQKETQYF. The CDR3 nucleotides are TGTGCCTGGAGTGTACGACAGAAAGAGACCCAGTACTTC. The full variable domain, rest sourced from reference TRBV30 and TRBJ2-5, is SQTIHQWPATLVQPVGSPLSLECTVEGTSNPNLYWYRQAAGRGLQLLFYSVGIGQISSEVPQNLSASRPQDRQFILSSKKLLLSDSGFYLCAWSVRQKETQYFGPGTRLLVL.

The chain has TRBV7-9 and TRBJ2-5, with unresolved D. Trimming shortened V by 5 bases and J by 5 bases, and 12 bases separated the two germline ends. The CDR3 is made up of 13 amino acids. The germline CDR1 and CDR2 sequences are SEHNR and FQNEAQ (reference sequence). The CDR3 is CASSRAGWETQYF. The CDR3 DNA reads TGTGCCAGCAGCCGAGCTGGGTGGGAGACCCAGTACTTC. Full variable domain (rest looked up from reference TRBV7-9 and TRBJ2-5): DTGVSQNPRHKITKRGQNVTFRCDPISEHNRLYWYRQTLGQGPEFLTYFQNEAQLEKSRLLSDRFSAERPKGSFSTLEIQRTEQGDSAMYLCASSRAGWETQYFGPGTRLLVL.

This clonotype was seen more than once but under ten times. The V and J genes are TRBV5-1 and TRBJ2-1, with D possibly matching TRBD1 (5 bases). CDR3 length equals 14 residues. Trimming removed 2 bases at V and 6 bases at J, with 12 bases between. Germline assignment: CDR1 SGHRS and CDR2 YFSETQ. CDR3 coding DNA: TGCGCCAGCAGCTTCTCAGGGAACCTCAATGAGCAGTTCTTC. Translated, it gives CASSFSGNLNEQFF.

The rearrangement uses TRBV25-1 and TRBJ2-5, with D maybe TRBD1 (5 bases). Looked up from germline, CDR1 is MGHDK and CDR2 is SYGVNS. The length of the CDR3 is 13 residues. Trimming cost V 7 bases and J 2 bases, with 11 bases left between them. Written as DNA, the CDR3 is TGTGCCAGCATGCGTCAGGGACAAGAGACCCAGTACTTC. Its translation: CASMRQGQETQYF.

This clonotype came up a few times. J is TRBJ2-5 and V is TRBV14; D may be TRBD2 (6 bases). The CDR3 consists of 15 residues. The germline V and J ends were trimmed by 2 bases and 5 bases, with 15 bases remaining between them. Germline values: CDR1 SGHDN, CDR2 FVKESK. CDR3 sequence: CASSQIGTAGETQYF. The CDR3 nucleotides read TGTGCCAGCAGCCAAATCGGGACCGCGGGGGAGACCCAGTACTTC.

The rearrangement links TRBV5-1 to TRBJ2-6; 9 positions match TRBD2. The V and J ends lost 6 bases and 0 bases, in that order; junction bases with no gene match: 7. This CDR3 region has 17 residues. Germline CDR1 and CDR2: SGHRS and YFSETQ. CDR3 region: CASTLTSGVSGANVLTF. The DNA of the CDR3 is TGCGCCAGCACTCTGACTAGCGGAGTCTCTGGGGCCAACGTCCTGACTTTC.